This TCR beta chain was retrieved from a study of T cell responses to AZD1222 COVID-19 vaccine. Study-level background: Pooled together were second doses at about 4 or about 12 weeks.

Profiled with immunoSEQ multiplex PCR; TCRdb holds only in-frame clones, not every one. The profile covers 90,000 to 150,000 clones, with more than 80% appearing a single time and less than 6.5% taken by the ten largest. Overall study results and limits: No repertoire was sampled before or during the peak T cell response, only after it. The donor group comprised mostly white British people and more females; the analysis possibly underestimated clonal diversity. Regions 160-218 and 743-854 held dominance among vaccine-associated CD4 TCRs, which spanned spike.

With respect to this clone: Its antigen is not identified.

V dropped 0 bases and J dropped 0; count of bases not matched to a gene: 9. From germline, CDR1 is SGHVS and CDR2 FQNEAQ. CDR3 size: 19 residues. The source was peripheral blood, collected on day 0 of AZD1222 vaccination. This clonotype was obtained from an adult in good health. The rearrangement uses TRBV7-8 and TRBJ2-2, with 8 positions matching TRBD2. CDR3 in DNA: TGTGCCAGCAGCTTAGCGCGAATAGCGGGAAACGCGAACACCGGGGAGCTGTTTTTT. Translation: CASSLARIAGNANTGELFF. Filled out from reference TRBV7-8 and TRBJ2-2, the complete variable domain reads GAGVSQSPRYKVAKRGQDVALRCDPISGHVSLFWYQQALGQGPEFLTYFQNEAQLDKSGLPSDRFFAERPEGSVSTLKIQRTQQEDSAVYLCASSLARIAGNANTGELFFGEGSRLTVL.